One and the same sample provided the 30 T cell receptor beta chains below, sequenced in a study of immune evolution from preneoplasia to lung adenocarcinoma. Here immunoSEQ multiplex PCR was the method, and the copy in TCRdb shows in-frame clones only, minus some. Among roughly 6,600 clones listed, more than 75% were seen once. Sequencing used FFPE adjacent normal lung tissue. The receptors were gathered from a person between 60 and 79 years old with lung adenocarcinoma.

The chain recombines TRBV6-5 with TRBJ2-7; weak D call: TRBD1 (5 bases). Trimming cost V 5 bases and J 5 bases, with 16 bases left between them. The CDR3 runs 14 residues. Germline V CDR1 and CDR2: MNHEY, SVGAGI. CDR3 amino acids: CASSPRMARDEQYF. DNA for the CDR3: TGTGCCAGCAGTCCCCGGATGGCCAGGGACGAGCAGTACTTC.

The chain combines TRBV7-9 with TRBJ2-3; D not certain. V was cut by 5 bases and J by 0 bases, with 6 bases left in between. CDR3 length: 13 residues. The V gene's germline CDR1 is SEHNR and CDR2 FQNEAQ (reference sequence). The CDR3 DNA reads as TGTGCCAGCAGCCCTGAAAGCACAGATACGCAGTATTTT. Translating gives CASSPESTDTQYF. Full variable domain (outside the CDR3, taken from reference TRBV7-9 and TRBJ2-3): DTGVSQNPRHKITKRGQNVTFRCDPISEHNRLYWYRQTLGQGPEFLTYFQNEAQLEKSRLLSDRFSAERPKGSFSTLEIQRTEQGDSAMYLCASSPESTDTQYFGPGTRLTVL.

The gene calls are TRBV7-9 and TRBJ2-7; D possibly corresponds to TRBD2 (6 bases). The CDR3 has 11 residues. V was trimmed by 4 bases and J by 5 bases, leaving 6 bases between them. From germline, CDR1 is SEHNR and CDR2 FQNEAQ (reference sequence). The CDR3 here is CASSWGDEQYF. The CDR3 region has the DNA TGTGCCAGCAGCTGGGGGGACGAGCAGTACTTC.

CDR3 sequence: CASSEPRARENYYEQYV. In DNA, the CDR3 is TGCGCCAGCAGTGAGCCACGAGCTAGGGAGAACTACTACGAGCAGTACGTC. V usage is TRBV10-1 and J usage is TRBJ2-7; maybe TRBD2 (5 bases). The CDR3 runs to 17 residues. V lost 2 bases and J lost 3, with 20 bases in between. Germline values: CDR1 WNHNN, CDR2 SYGVQD (reference sequence).

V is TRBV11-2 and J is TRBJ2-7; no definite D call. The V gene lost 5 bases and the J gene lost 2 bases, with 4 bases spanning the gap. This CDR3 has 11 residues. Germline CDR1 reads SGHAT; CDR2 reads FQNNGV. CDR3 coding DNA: TGTGCCAGCAGCCCAGCCTACGAGCAGTACGTC. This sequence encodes CASSPAYEQYV.

The CDR3 here is CARRDLYTDTQYF. For the CDR3, the DNA is TGTGCCAGACGGGACTTATACACAGATACGCAGTATTTT. The chain has TRBV27 and TRBJ2-3, with a tentative D call TRBD2 (6 bases). Looked up from germline, CDR1 is MNHEY and CDR2 is SMNVEV (reference sequence). Trimming took off 9 bases at V and 2 bases at J, with 12 bases between the two ends. There are 13 residues in the CDR3.

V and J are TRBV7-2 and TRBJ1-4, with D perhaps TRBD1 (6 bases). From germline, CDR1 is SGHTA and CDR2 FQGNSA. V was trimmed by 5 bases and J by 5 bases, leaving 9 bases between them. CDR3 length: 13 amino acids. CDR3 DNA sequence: TGTGCCAGCAGCCCCGGACAGAATGAAAAACTGTTTTTT. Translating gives CASSPGQNEKLFF. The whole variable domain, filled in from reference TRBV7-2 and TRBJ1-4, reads GAGVSQSPSNKVTEKGKDVELRCDPISGHTALYWYRQSLGQGLEFLIYFQGNSAPDKSGLPSDRFSAERTGGSVSTLTIQRTQQEDSAVYLCASSPGQNEKLFFGSGTQLSVL.

The CDR3: CASSPPPTGHTEAFF. In nucleotides, the CDR3 is TGTGCCAGCTCACCACCCCCGACAGGGCACACTGAAGCTTTCTTT. The rearrangement uses TRBV18 and TRBJ1-1, with TRBD1 matching over 7 bases. Germline CDR1 KGHSH, CDR2 LQKENI. The CDR3 contains 15 residues. J was trimmed by 3 bases and V by 0 bases; bases with no gene match: 4.

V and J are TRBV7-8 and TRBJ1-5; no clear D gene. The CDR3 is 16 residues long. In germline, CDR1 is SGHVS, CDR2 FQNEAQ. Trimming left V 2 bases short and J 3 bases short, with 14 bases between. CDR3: CASSLQLGGYNQPQHF. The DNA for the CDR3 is TGTGCCAGCAGCTTACAGTTGGGCGGTTACAATCAGCCCCAGCATTTT.

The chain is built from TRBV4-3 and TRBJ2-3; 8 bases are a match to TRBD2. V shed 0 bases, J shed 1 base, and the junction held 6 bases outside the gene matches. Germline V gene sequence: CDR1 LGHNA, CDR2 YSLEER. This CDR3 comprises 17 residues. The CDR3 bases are TGCGCCAGCAGCCAAGAGGGGCGTAGCGGGGGCACAGATACGCAGTATTTT. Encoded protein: CASSQEGRSGGTDTQYF.

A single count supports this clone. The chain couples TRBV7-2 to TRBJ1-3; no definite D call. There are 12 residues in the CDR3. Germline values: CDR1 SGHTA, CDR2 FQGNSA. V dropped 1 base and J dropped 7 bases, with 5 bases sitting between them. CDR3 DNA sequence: TGTGCCAGCAGCTTAGATTTGAACACCATATATTTT. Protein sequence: CASSLDLNTIYF. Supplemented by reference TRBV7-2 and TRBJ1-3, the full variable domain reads GAGVSQSPSNKVTEKGKDVELRCDPISGHTALYWYRQSLGQGLEFLIYFQGNSAPDKSGLPSDRFSAERTGGSVSTLTIQRTQQEDSAVYLCASSLDLNTIYFGEGSWLTVV.

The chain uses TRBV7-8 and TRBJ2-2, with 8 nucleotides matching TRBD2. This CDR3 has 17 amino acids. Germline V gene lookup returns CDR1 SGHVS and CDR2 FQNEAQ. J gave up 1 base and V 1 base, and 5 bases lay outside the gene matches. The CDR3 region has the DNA TGTGCCAGCAGCTTAGTTGGTAGCGGGGTGAACACCGGGGAGCTGTTTTTT. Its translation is CASSLVGSGVNTGELFF.

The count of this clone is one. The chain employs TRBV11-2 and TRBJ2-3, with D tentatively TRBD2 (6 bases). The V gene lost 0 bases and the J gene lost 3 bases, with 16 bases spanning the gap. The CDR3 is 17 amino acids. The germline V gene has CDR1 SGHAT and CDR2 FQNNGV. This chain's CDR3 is CASSLDSASAGTDTQYF. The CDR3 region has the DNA TGTGCCAGCAGCTTAGATTCGGCTAGCGCCGGGACAGATACGCAGTATTTT.

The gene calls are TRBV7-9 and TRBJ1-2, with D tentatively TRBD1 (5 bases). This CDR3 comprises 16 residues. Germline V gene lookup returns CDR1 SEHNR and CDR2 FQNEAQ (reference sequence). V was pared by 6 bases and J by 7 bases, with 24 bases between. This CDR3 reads CASRQREGGGASGYTF. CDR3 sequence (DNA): TGTGCCAGCAGACAACGGGAGGGAGGAGGGGCTTCTGGCTACACCTTC. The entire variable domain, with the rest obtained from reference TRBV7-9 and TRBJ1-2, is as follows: DTGVSQNPRHKITKRGQNVTFRCDPISEHNRLYWYRQTLGQGPEFLTYFQNEAQLEKSRLLSDRFSAERPKGSFSTLEIQRTEQGDSAMYLCASRQREGGGASGYTFGSGTRLTVV.

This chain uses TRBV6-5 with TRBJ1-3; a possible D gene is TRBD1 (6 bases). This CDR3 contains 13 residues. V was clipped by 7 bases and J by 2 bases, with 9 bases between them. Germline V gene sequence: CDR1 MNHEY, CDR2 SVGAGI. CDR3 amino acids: CASTGTTGNTIYF. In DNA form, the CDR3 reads TGTGCCAGCACAGGGACAACTGGAAACACCATATATTTT.

CDR3 protein: CASQVNEQFF. Written as DNA, the CDR3 is TGTGCCAGCCAAGTCAATGAGCAGTTCTTC. V gene TRBV2 combines with J gene TRBJ2-1; no clear D gene. The CDR3 length is 10 residues. CDR1 and CDR2 (germline): SNHLY, FYNNEI. Trimming cost V 8 bases and J 6 bases, with 5 bases left between them.

The CDR3 region is CASSEVGGGYGYTF. The CDR3 nucleotides are TGTGCCAGCAGTGAAGTTGGGGGCGGCTATGGCTACACCTTC. The chain carries TRBV6-1 and TRBJ1-2; possible D gene TRBD1, 6 bases. The CDR3 loop spans 14 amino acids. V was cut by 1 base and J by 4 bases, with 10 bases left in between. Looked up from germline, CDR1 is MNHNS and CDR2 is SASEGT.

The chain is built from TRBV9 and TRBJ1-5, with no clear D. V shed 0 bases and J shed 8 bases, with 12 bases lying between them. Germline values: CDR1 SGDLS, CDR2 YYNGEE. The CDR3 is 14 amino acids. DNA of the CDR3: TGTGCCAGCAGCGTAGGCCAGTCTTGGGAGCCCCAGCATTTT. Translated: CASSVGQSWEPQHF.

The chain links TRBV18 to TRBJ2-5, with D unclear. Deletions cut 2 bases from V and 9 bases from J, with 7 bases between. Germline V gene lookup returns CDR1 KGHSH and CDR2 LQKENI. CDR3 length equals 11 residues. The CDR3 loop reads CASSPNEPQYF. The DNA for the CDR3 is TGTGCCAGCTCACCAAACGAACCCCAGTACTTC. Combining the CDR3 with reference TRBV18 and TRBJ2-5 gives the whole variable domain NAGVMQNPRHLVRRRGQEARLRCSPMKGHSHVYWYRQLPEEGLKFMVYLQKENIIDESGMPKERFSAEFPKEGPSILRIQQVVRGDSAAYFCASSPNEPQYFGPGTRLLVL.

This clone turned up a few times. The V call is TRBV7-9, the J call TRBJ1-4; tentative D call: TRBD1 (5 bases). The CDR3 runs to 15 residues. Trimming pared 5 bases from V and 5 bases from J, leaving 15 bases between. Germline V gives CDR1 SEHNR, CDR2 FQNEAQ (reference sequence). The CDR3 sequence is CASSPPLGANEKLFF. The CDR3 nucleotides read TGTGCCAGCAGCCCACCCCTCGGGGCCAATGAAAAACTGTTTTTT.

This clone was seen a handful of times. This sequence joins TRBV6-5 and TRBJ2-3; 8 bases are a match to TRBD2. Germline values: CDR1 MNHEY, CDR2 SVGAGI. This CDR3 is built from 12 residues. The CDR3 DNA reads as TGTGTCGTAGCGGGAAGCACAGATACGCAGTATTTT. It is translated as CVVAGSTDTQYF.

The CDR3 bases are TGTGCCAGCAGCGTAGGGACAGGGACTGAAGCTTTCTTT. It yields the protein CASSVGTGTEAFF. The chain recombines TRBV9 with TRBJ1-1; 8 nucleotides agree with TRBD1. Germline CDR1 is SGDLS and CDR2 is YYNGEE. The CDR3 contains 13 residues. The V gene end was trimmed by 0 bases and the J gene end by 5 bases; junction bases not matched to a gene: 0. The entire variable domain, with the rest obtained from reference TRBV9 and TRBJ1-1, is as follows: DSGVTQTPKHLITATGQRVTLRCSPRSGDLSVYWYQQSLDQGLQFLIQYYNGEERAKGNILERFSAQQFPDLHSELNLSSLELGDSALYFCASSVGTGTEAFFGQGTRLTVV.

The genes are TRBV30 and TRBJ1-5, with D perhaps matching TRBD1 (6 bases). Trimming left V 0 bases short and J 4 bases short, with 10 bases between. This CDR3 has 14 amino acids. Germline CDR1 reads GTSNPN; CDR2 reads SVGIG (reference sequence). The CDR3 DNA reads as TGTGCCTGGAGTGTACGGGACAAAAATCAGCCCCAGCATTTT. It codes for CAWSVRDKNQPQHF.

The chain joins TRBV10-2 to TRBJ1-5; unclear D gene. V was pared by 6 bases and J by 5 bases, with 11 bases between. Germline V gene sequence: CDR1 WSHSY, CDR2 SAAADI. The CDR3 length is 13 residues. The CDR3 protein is CASSLNGDQPQHF. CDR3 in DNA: TGCGCCAGCAGCCTTAACGGCGATCAGCCCCAGCATTTT.

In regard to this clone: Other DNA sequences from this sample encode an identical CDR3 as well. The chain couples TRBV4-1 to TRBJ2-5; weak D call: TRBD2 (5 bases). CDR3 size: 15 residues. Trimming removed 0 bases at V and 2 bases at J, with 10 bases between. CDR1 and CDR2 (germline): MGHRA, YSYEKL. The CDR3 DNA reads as TGCGCCAGCAGCCAAGATCGGAGGATACAAGAGACCCAGTACTTC. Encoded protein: CASSQDRRIQETQYF.

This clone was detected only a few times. CDR3 coding DNA: TGTGCCGCCGGAGGGACGCAGTTCTTC. Protein: CAAGGTQFF. The chain uses TRBV27 and TRBJ2-1; D is perhaps TRBD2 (6 bases). This CDR3 spans 9 amino acids. Trimming removed 11 bases at V and 12 bases at J, with 11 bases between. CDR1 is MNHEY and CDR2 is SMNVEV in the germline V gene (reference sequence).

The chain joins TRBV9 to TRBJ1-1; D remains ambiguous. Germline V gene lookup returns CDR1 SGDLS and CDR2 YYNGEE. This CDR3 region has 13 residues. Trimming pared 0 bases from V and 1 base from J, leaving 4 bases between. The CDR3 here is CASSVEGNTEAFF. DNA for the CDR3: TGTGCCAGCAGCGTAGAAGGGAACACTGAAGCTTTCTTT.

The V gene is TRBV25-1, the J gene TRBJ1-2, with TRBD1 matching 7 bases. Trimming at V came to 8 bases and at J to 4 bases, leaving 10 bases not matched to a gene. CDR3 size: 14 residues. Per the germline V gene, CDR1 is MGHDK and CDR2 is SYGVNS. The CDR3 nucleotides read TGTGCCAGCCATGGCCAGGGGGTGAGCTATGGCTACACCTTC. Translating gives CASHGQGVSYGYTF.

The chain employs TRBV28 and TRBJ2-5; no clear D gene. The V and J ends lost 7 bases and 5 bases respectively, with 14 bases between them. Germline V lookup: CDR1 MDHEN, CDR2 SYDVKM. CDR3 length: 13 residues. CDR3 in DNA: TGTGCCAGCACCGACGGCTCCCGGGAGACCCAGTACTTC. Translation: CASTDGSRETQYF.

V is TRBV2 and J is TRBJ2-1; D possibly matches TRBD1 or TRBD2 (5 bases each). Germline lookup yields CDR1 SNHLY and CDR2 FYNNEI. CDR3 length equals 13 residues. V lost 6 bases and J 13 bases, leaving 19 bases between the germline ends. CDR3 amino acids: CASRGPSSGRQFF. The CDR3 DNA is TGTGCCAGCAGGGGACCTAGCTCGGGTCGACAGTTCTTC.